These 22 T cell receptor beta chains were all obtained from the same sample, sequenced in a study of shared clonotypes between healthy human individuals. Naive CD8 populations comprised CD45RO-negative cells positively selected for CCR7, excluding terminally differentiated effector memory CD45RA+ cells. Profiled with immunoSEQ multiplex PCR; TCRdb holds only in-frame clones, not every one. This sample has roughly 2.1 million clones, with approximately 94% found just once. The sample consisted of naive CD8+ T cells from PBMCs. These receptors originate from a man between 18 and 29 years old in good health. Some clones in this sample may be carry-over from other donors' samples.

The chain joins TRBV7-8 to TRBJ2-7; D ambiguous. Deletions cut 4 bases from V and 7 bases from J, with 17 bases between. CDR3 length: 14 residues. Germline CDR1 SGHVS, CDR2 FQNEAQ. CDR3 protein: CASSSSPSGPEQYF. The CDR3 DNA reads TGTGCCAGCAGCTCTTCCCCAAGTGGACCGGAGCAGTACTTC.

The chain uses TRBV5-8 and TRBJ2-6; TRBD1 aligns across 7 bases. CDR1 is SGHTS and CDR2 is YDEGEE in the germline V gene. V was pared by 5 bases and J by 0 bases, with 2 bases of the junction left unmatched. CDR3 length: 15 amino acids. CDR3 protein: CASRNRGSGANVLTF. CDR3 in DNA: TGTGCCAGCAGGAACAGGGGCTCTGGGGCCAACGTCCTGACTTTC. The whole variable domain, filled in from reference TRBV5-8 and TRBJ2-6, reads EAGVTQSPTHLIKTRGQQATLRCSPISGHTSVYWYQQALGLGLQFLLWYDEGEERNRGNFPPRFSGRQFPNYSSELNVNALELEDSALYLCASRNRGSGANVLTFGAGSRLTVL.

The chain combines TRBV28 with TRBJ2-7; perhaps D is TRBD1 or TRBD2 (5 bases each). Trimming shortened V by 5 bases and J by 1 base, and 15 bases separated the two germline ends. CDR1 and CDR2 from the germline V gene are MDHEN and SYDVKM. This CDR3 region has 15 residues. The CDR3 spells CASSPTGTESYEQYF. Written as DNA, the CDR3 is TGTGCCAGCAGTCCCACCGGGACGGAGTCCTACGAGCAGTACTTC.

The rearrangement joins TRBV11-2 to TRBJ2-7, with no clear D. CDR3 length: 16 residues. V shed 4 bases and J shed 0 bases, with 16 bases lying between them. The germline V gene encodes CDR1 SGHAT and CDR2 FQNNGV. The CDR3 DNA sequence: TGTGCCAGCAGCTCTAACCAGCGCCTATACTCCTACGAGCAGTACTTC. It specifies CASSSNQRLYSYEQYF.

Concerning this clone: The same CDR3 can be traced to other DNA sequences in this sample. This chain uses TRBV19 with TRBJ2-1, with 10 bases fitting TRBD2. CDR3 length: 14 amino acids. J was trimmed by 3 bases and V by 6 bases; bases with no gene match: 2. Germline V lookup: CDR1 LNHDA, CDR2 SQIVND (reference sequence). CDR3 amino acids: CASRLAGVYNEQFF. The CDR3 DNA reads as TGTGCCAGTAGGCTAGCGGGGGTCTACAATGAGCAGTTCTTC.

V is TRBV7-9 and J is TRBJ2-1; 7 bases map to TRBD2. Looked up from germline, CDR1 is SEHNR and CDR2 is FQNEAQ (reference sequence). Trimming removed 0 bases from V and 7 bases from J; junction bases left unmatched: 9. This CDR3 comprises 16 residues. In nucleotides, the CDR3 is TGTGCCAGCAGCTTAGCGTCGGGAGGAGGGTGGAATGAGCAGTTCTTC. It yields the protein CASSLASGGGWNEQFF.

The gene calls are TRBV7-2 and TRBJ2-1; TRBD2 matches 7 bases. The CDR3 runs 15 residues. In germline, CDR1 is SGHTA, CDR2 FQGNSA. J lost 2 bases, V lost 3 bases, and 4 bases had no gene match. CDR3 in amino acids: CASSFGAGPYNEQFF. In DNA form, the CDR3 reads TGTGCCAGCAGCTTCGGAGCGGGACCCTACAATGAGCAGTTCTTC. Filled out from reference TRBV7-2 and TRBJ2-1, the complete variable domain reads GAGVSQSPSNKVTEKGKDVELRCDPISGHTALYWYRQSLGQGLEFLIYFQGNSAPDKSGLPSDRFSAERTGGSVSTLTIQRTQQEDSAVYLCASSFGAGPYNEQFFGPGTRLTVL.

This chain uses TRBV9 with TRBJ2-3; 8 bases map to TRBD2. Germline CDR1 reads SGDLS; CDR2 reads YYNGEE. V lost 1 base, J lost 11 bases, and 3 bases stayed unmatched. The CDR3 sequence is 12 residues long. The CDR3 loop is CASSVLSGVQYF. The CDR3 coding sequence is TGTGCCAGCAGCGTACTTAGCGGGGTGCAGTATTTT.

This chain joins TRBV28 and TRBJ2-1, with 11 bases aligning to TRBD2. V lost 5 bases and J lost 5; bases outside the gene matches: 5. CDR3 length: 15 amino acids. The germline V gene encodes CDR1 MDHEN and CDR2 SYDVKM. The CDR3 bases are TGTGCCAGCAGTGAACTAGCGGGAGCCAACAATGAGCAGTTCTTC. Residues: CASSELAGANNEQFF.

The gene calls are TRBV4-2 and TRBJ2-7, with TRBD2 matching over 10 bases. Germline assignment: CDR1 LGHNA and CDR2 YNFKEQ. The V gene end was trimmed by 1 base and the J gene end by 7 bases; junction bases not matched to a gene: 4. This CDR3 has 14 amino acids. The CDR3 protein is CASSQGLAGEEQYF. In nucleotides, the CDR3 is TGTGCCAGCAGCCAAGGGCTAGCGGGAGAAGAGCAGTACTTC.

This sequence joins TRBV29-1 and TRBJ1-5; 9 bases fit TRBD1. Germline CDR1 reads SQVTM; CDR2 reads ANQGSEA. The CDR3 is 15 amino acids. V shed 7 bases and J 8 bases; nucleotides not matched to a gene: 15. DNA for the CDR3: TGCAGCGCGTCGACAGGGGGGGGAATATACGAGCCCCAGCATTTT. Translating gives CSASTGGGIYEPQHF.

This chain uses TRBV6-5 with TRBJ2-1, with TRBD2 matching 7 bases. V was pared by 1 base and J by 9 bases, with 12 bases of the junction left unmatched. The CDR3 covers 16 residues. The germline gives CDR1 MNHEY, CDR2 SVGAGI. The CDR3: CASSYWTGRGKGEQFF. The CDR3 DNA follows: TGTGCCAGCAGTTACTGGACTGGGAGGGGTAAGGGTGAGCAGTTCTTC.

The rearrangement links TRBV5-1 to TRBJ2-7; 8 nucleotides match TRBD2. CDR1 is SGHRS and CDR2 is YFSETQ in the germline V gene. CDR3 size: 19 residues. With V trimmed by 4 bases and J by 3 bases, 21 bases remained unmatched. Here the CDR3 DNA reads TGCGCCAGCAGCCCCCCCCGGGTGGGAGCGGGAGACCAAGTCTACGAGCAGTACTTC. This translates into CASSPPRVGAGDQVYEQYF.

The rearrangement links TRBV11-1 to TRBJ1-1, with a possible D match to TRBD1 (5 bases). V lost 3 bases, J lost 5 bases, and 10 bases lay in between. CDR3 length: 13 amino acids. Germline V gene data show CDR1 as SGHAT and CDR2 as FQDESV (reference sequence). CDR3 in DNA: TGTGCCAGCAGCTTTGGGGGGAAAACTGAAGCTTTCTTT. This encodes CASSFGGKTEAFF.

This chain links TRBV28 with TRBJ1-4, with D perhaps matching TRBD1 (6 bases). The ends were cut back, 2 bases at V and 8 bases at J, with 18 bases in the middle. The germline gives CDR1 MDHEN, CDR2 SYDVKM. This CDR3 region has 16 residues. CDR3 in amino acids: CASSLQPTGSGEKLFF. CDR3 bases: TGTGCCAGCAGTTTACAACCGACAGGCTCAGGGGAAAAACTGTTTTTT.

Comment on this clone: The sample contains more than one DNA sequence encoding this CDR3. The rearrangement links TRBV9 to TRBJ2-3; D remains ambiguous. CDR3 length: 13 residues. Per germline, CDR1 SGDLS and CDR2 YYNGEE. Trimming took off 0 bases at V and 2 bases at J, with 4 bases between the two ends. The CDR3 here is CASSVEYTDTQYF. The CDR3 DNA reads TGTGCCAGCAGCGTAGAGTACACAGATACGCAGTATTTT.

Points on this clone: Other DNA sequences in this sample translate to the same CDR3. J is TRBJ2-7 and V is TRBV9, with 9 bases fitting TRBD2. The CDR3 is 14 amino acids. CDR1 is SGDLS and CDR2 is YYNGEE in the germline V gene. Germline trimming cut 0 bases from V and 3 bases from J; bases unmatched to any gene: 1. CDR3 DNA: TGTGCCAGCAGCGTAGGTAGCGGGGGCTACGAGCAGTACTTC. Protein: CASSVGSGGYEQYF. Based on the CDR3 plus reference TRBV9 and TRBJ2-7, the full variable domain is DSGVTQTPKHLITATGQRVTLRCSPRSGDLSVYWYQQSLDQGLQFLIQYYNGEERAKGNILERFSAQQFPDLHSELNLSSLELGDSALYFCASSVGSGGYEQYFGPGTRLTVT.

This clone has only one observation. This chain connects TRBV7-8 to TRBJ2-1; the match to TRBD2 covers 7 bases. This CDR3 is built from 18 residues. Germline V CDR1 and CDR2: SGHVS, FQNEAQ. Germline trimming cut 3 bases from V and 0 bases from J; bases unmatched to any gene: 11. CDR3 sequence: CASSFSRRGGSSYNEQFF. The DNA for the CDR3 is TGTGCCAGCAGCTTTAGTCGCCGAGGCGGGAGCTCCTACAATGAGCAGTTCTTC.

The V and J genes are TRBV28 and TRBJ1-3, with D possibly matching TRBD1 (6 bases). Trimming took off 4 bases at V and 2 bases at J, with 9 bases between the two ends. The CDR3 is 14 residues long. Per germline, CDR1 MDHEN and CDR2 SYDVKM. The CDR3 sequence is CASSSWTAGNTIYF. CDR3 coding DNA: TGTGCCAGCAGTTCGTGGACAGCTGGAAACACCATATATTTT.

The chain uses TRBV5-8 and TRBJ1-5; no definite D call. The CDR3 sequence is 14 residues long. The V end lost 5 bases, the J end lost 0 bases, and 9 bases lay between the germline ends. Germline V CDR1 and CDR2: SGHTS, YDEGEE. This CDR3 is CASRGPYSNQPQHF. For the CDR3, the DNA is TGTGCCAGCAGAGGGCCGTATAGCAATCAGCCCCAGCATTTT.

The chain has TRBV29-1 and TRBJ1-2; 8 nucleotides line up with TRBD1. V was clipped by 7 bases and J by 4 bases; unmatched bases: 11. The CDR3 is made up of 14 amino acids. Germline V CDR1 and CDR2: SQVTM, ANQGSEA. As DNA, the CDR3 is TGCAGCGGGGCCGGGACAGGACCCGCCTATGGCTACACCTTC. Protein: CSGAGTGPAYGYTF.

The chain links TRBV14 to TRBJ2-3, with 7 bases identical to TRBD2. V shed 3 bases, J shed 1 base, and the junction held 4 bases outside the gene matches. The CDR3 sequence is 15 residues long. Germline CDR1 SGHDN, CDR2 FVKESK. The CDR3 spells CASSHRAGGTDTQYF. The CDR3 nucleotides are TGTGCCAGCAGCCATCGGGCGGGGGGCACAGATACGCAGTATTTT.